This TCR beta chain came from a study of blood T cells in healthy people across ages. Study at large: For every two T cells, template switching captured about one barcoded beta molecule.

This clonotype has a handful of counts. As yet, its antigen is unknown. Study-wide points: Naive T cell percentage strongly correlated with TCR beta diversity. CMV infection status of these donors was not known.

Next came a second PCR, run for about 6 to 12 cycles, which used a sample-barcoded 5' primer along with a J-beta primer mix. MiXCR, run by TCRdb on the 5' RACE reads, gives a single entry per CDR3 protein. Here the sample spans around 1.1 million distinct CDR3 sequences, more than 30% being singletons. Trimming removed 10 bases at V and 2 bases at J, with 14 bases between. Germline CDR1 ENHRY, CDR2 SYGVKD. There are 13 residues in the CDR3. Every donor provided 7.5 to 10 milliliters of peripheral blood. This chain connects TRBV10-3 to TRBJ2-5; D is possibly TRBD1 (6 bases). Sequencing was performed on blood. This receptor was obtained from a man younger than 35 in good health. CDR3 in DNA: TGTGCCACCCTGGACAGAATACAAGAGACCCAGTACTTC. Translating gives CATLDRIQETQYF.